The 24 T cell receptor beta chains below come from one sample, sequenced in a study of lung T cells in sarcoidosis with Löfgren's syndrome. MiXCR, run by TCRdb on the reads, gives a single entry per CDR3 protein. This sample has around 21,000 distinct CDR3 sequences, with roughly 20% found just once. Sequencing input: CD4+ T cells from PBMCs. These receptor sequences come from a human donor with sarcoidosis (Löfgren's syndrome or another form), or a control subject (not recorded which).

This chain uses TRBV27 with TRBJ2-1; TRBD2 matches at 10 bases. CDR3 length equals 13 residues. CDR1 and CDR2 from the germline V gene are MNHEY and SMNVEV (reference sequence). The ends lost 6 bases at V and 9 bases at J; junction bases unmatched: 5. The CDR3 here is CASRPAGGSEQFF. As DNA, the CDR3 is TGTGCCAGCAGGCCAGCGGGAGGGAGTGAGCAGTTCTTC.

This clonotype was counted ten times or more. The chain employs TRBV18 and TRBJ2-1; TRBD2 aligns across 11 bases. Trimming at V came to 6 bases and at J to 7 bases, leaving 8 bases not matched to a gene. The CDR3 extends over 15 amino acids. The germline V gene encodes CDR1 KGHSH and CDR2 LQKENI. The CDR3 DNA sequence: TGTGCCAGCTCCCCTACTAGCGGGAGCTGGAATGAGCAGTTCTTC. Amino acids: CASSPTSGSWNEQFF.

In its sample, this clonotype is medium-sized. V is TRBV6-1 and J is TRBJ2-4; D is undetermined. The CDR3 is 16 residues long. V gave up 1 base and J gave up 1 base, with 11 bases separating them. Germline values: CDR1 MNHNS, CDR2 SASEGT. The CDR3 DNA reads TGTGCCAGCAGTGAAGAAATGGTGGTGGCCAAAAACATTCAGTACTTC. Amino acids: CASSEEMVVAKNIQYF.

There are many counts of this clonotype. The genes are TRBV7-8 and TRBJ2-3; TRBD2 aligns across 7 bases. V was clipped by 5 bases and J by 3 bases; unmatched bases: 11. The CDR3 is 16 amino acids. Germline V gene data show CDR1 as SGHVS and CDR2 as FQNEAQ. CDR3 sequence reads: CASSQPAGLTTDTQYF. The CDR3 bases are TGTGCCAGCAGCCAACCGGCGGGACTAACAACAGATACGCAGTATTTT.

This rearrangement joins TRBV30 to TRBJ2-7, with TRBD1 identical over 9 bases. Germline values: CDR1 GTSNPN, CDR2 SVGIG (reference sequence). V was clipped by 7 bases and J by 6 bases; unmatched bases: 16. This CDR3 has 15 residues. In nucleotides, the CDR3 is TGTGCCTATTGGGTAGTGGACAGGGGTTTGGGCGAGCAGTACTTC. Translated: CAYWVVDRGLGEQYF. Full variable domain (rest looked up from reference TRBV30 and TRBJ2-7): SQTIHQWPATLVQPVGSPLSLECTVEGTSNPNLYWYRQAAGRGLQLLFYSVGIGQISSEVPQNLSASRPQDRQFILSSKKLLLSDSGFYLCAYWVVDRGLGEQYFGPGTRLTVT.

This sequence joins TRBV27 and TRBJ2-3, with D hard to call. V lost 4 bases to trimming and J lost 7 bases, with 15 bases between them. The length of the CDR3 is 14 residues. CDR1 and CDR2 from the germline V gene are MNHEY and SMNVEV (reference sequence). The CDR3 loop reads CASSSRASPNTQYF. DNA of the CDR3: TGTGCCAGCAGTTCCAGAGCCTCCCCCAATACGCAGTATTTT.

This clonotype is judged medium-sized (0.01 to 0.1%). The V gene is TRBV6-1, the J gene TRBJ2-5, with D unresolved. There are 13 residues in the CDR3. V gave up 8 bases and J gave up 9 bases, with 19 bases separating them. Per the germline V gene, CDR1 is MNHNS and CDR2 is SASEGT. The CDR3 DNA reads TGTGCCAGCTGGCTGGCCCTGGGTTCGGCCCAGTACTTC. Translated, it gives CASWLALGSAQYF.

For this clonotype: As the CDR3 is not closed by the conserved phenylalanine or tryptophan, this likely results from a read error. This sequence joins TRBV6-2 or TRBV6-3 and TRBJ2-7; a weak D match, TRBD2 (6 bases). The CDR3 covers 13 residues. Trimming took 8 bases from V and 5 from J, leaving 16 bases between them. CDR1 is MNHEY, CDR2 SVGEGT, per germline. CDR3 loop: CASALAGSHEQYL. The CDR3 DNA reads as TGTGCCAGCGCCCTGGCGGGATCCCACGAGCAGTACCTC.

Comments on this clonotype: A much more abundant neighbour one base away suggests this may be a read error. The V call is TRBV18, the J call TRBJ2-7; TRBD2 matches at 11 bases. The junction had 8 bases not matched to a gene; V was cut back by 1 base and J by 3 bases. CDR3 length equals 17 residues. Germline V CDR1 and CDR2: KGHSH, LQKENI. The CDR3 nucleotides read TGTGCCAGCTCACCACTGACGACTAGCGGGGCCTACTACGAGCAGTACTTC. As protein: CASSPLTTSGAYYEQYF.

Of note for this clonotype: A read error is possible here, since a much larger clone lies one base away. The rearrangement uses TRBV2 and TRBJ1-5; 8 bases fit TRBD1. The CDR3 is made up of 16 amino acids. Germline CDR1 reads SNHLY; CDR2 reads FYNNEI. CDR3 in amino acids: CAGSPDPGQGTQPQHF. The DNA of the CDR3 is TGTGCCGGCAGTCCCGACCCTGGACAGGGAACTCAGCCCCAGCATTTT.

Judged by abundance, this clonotype is medium-sized (0.01 to 0.1%). This rearrangement joins TRBV6-1 to TRBJ2-1, with TRBD2 matching 7 bases. The length of the CDR3 is 14 residues. Germline CDR1 and CDR2: MNHNS and SASEGT. V trimming: 5 bases; J trimming: 6 bases; junction bases outside the gene matches: 7. The CDR3 DNA reads TGTGCCAGCAGTTATGGCGGGAGTGGCAATGAGCAGTTCTTC. Protein: CASSYGGSGNEQFF.

The sample holds many counts of this clonotype. The chain uses TRBV7-9 and TRBJ2-5; D not resolved. With 4 bases removed from V and 11 bases from J, the gap between germline ends came to 11 bases. The CDR3 runs 11 residues. CDR1 and CDR2 (germline): SEHNR, FQNEAQ (reference sequence). This CDR3 is CASSSAGSQYF. The CDR3 DNA sequence: TGTGCCAGCAGCTCGGCCGGCTCGCAGTACTTC. The full variable domain, rest sourced from reference TRBV7-9 and TRBJ2-5, is DTGVSQNPRHKITKRGQNVTFRCDPISEHNRLYWYRQTLGQGPEFLTYFQNEAQLEKSRLLSDRFSAERPKGSFSTLEIQRTEQGDSAMYLCASSSAGSQYFGPGTRLLVL.

This clonotype was seen at least ten times. The chain carries TRBV7-7 and TRBJ2-1, with D perhaps matching TRBD1 (5 bases). CDR3 length: 13 residues. V lost 1 base and J 5 bases, leaving 6 bases between the germline ends. CDR1 is SSHAT, CDR2 FNYEAQ, per germline (reference sequence). The CDR3 region is CASSLDRNNEQFF. In nucleotides, the CDR3 is TGTGCCAGCAGCTTAGACAGGAACAATGAGCAGTTCTTC.

Comment on this clonotype: At one end the junction does not follow the germline gene, possibly because of a read error. CDR3 coding DNA: TGCGCCAGCAGTTTTATTATGGGCACTGAAGCTTTCTTT. Translation gives CASSFIMGTEAFF. J is TRBJ1-1 and V is TRBV28; D unclear. The CDR3 runs to 13 residues. Germline CDR1 reads MDHEN; CDR2 reads SYDVKM.

This clonotype ranks as medium-sized (0.01 to 0.1%). The J gene is TRBJ2-3, the V gene TRBV6-6, with D unclear. Germline V gene sequence: CDR1 MNHNY, CDR2 SVGAGI (reference sequence). V lost 0 bases and J lost 2, with 9 bases in between. This CDR3 spans 15 amino acids. CDR3 nucleotide sequence: TGTGCCAGCAGTTACTCGAGACTTCTCACAGATACGCAGTATTTT. Residues: CASSYSRLLTDTQYF.

This clonotype rates as medium-sized. This chain links TRBV6-1 with TRBJ1-2; D is undetermined. The germline gives CDR1 MNHNS, CDR2 SASEGT. V was shortened by 1 base and J by 3 bases, with 12 bases between the two germline ends. The CDR3 covers 15 residues. For the CDR3, the DNA is TGTGCCAGCAGTGAAGTGGCGGGGAGTCACTATGGCTACACCTTC. It codes for CASSEVAGSHYGYTF.

This chain uses TRBV18 with TRBJ2-1; no definite D call. This CDR3 is built from 12 residues. Germline V gene data show CDR1 as KGHSH and CDR2 as LQKENI. The ends were cut back, 0 bases at V and 10 bases at J, with 7 bases in the middle. As DNA, the CDR3 is TGTGCCAGCTCACCACCGGAGCACGAGCAGTTCTTC. Translating gives CASSPPEHEQFF.

Worth noting for this clonotype: A read error may explain this, as a much larger clone is one base away. The rearrangement uses TRBV19 and TRBJ2-1; perhaps TRBD1 as D (6 bases). Germline V gene lookup returns CDR1 LNHDA and CDR2 SQIVND (reference sequence). The CDR3 totals 15 residues. Trimming shortened V by 7 bases and J by 6 bases, and 19 bases separated the two germline ends. The CDR3 loop is CASTQQGTLRNEQFF. CDR3 coding DNA: TGTGCCAGTACCCAACAGGGAACCCTCCGCAATGAGCAGTTCTTC.

This clonotype occurred many times. The rearrangement uses TRBV10-3 and TRBJ2-3; TRBD1 aligns across 10 bases. Germline CDR1 ENHRY, CDR2 SYGVKD. The CDR3 contains 14 residues. The ends lost 8 bases at V and 5 bases at J; junction bases unmatched: 7. CDR3: CAIGRGQGVDTQYF. In DNA, the CDR3 is TGTGCCATCGGCCGAGGACAGGGGGTAGATACGCAGTATTTT.

A word on this clonotype: An end of the junction does not agree with germline; a read error may underlie this. The chain recombines TRBV9 with TRBJ2-2; 7 bases align to TRBD2. The CDR3 length is 16 residues. Per the germline V gene, CDR1 is SGDLS and CDR2 is YYNGEE. The CDR3 DNA follows: TGTACCAGCAGCGTACAAAGCGGGGAGAACACCGGGGAGCTGTTTTTT. Protein sequence: CTSSVQSGENTGELFF.

This clonotype was seen ten or more times. V usage is TRBV30 and J usage is TRBJ2-1, with 9 bases that match TRBD2. The germline V gene encodes CDR1 GTSNPN and CDR2 SVGIG (reference sequence). The CDR3 is 15 residues long. The V and J ends lost 3 bases and 8 bases, in that order; junction bases with no gene match: 11. CDR3 sequence reads: CAWRGKRLAVYEQFF. The CDR3 nucleotides read TGTGCCTGGAGAGGGAAGAGACTAGCGGTTTATGAGCAGTTCTTC. Based on the CDR3 plus reference TRBV30 and TRBJ2-1, the full variable domain is SQTIHQWPATLVQPVGSPLSLECTVEGTSNPNLYWYRQAAGRGLQLLFYSVGIGQISSEVPQNLSASRPQDRQFILSSKKLLLSDSGFYLCAWRGKRLAVYEQFFGPGTRLTVL.

Regarding this clonotype: A much larger clone is a single base away; this may be a read error. J is TRBJ2-7 and V is TRBV12-3 or TRBV12-4; TRBD1 aligns across 9 bases. Trimming cost V 3 bases and J 9 bases; bases outside gene matches: 9. This CDR3 contains 14 residues. The CDR3 DNA is TGTGCCAGCAGTTTCCCCGGGACAGGGAACGGGCAGTACTTC. Protein: CASSFPGTGNGQYF.

This clonotype was seen at least ten times. The rearrangement links TRBV24-1 to TRBJ2-1, with 9 positions matching TRBD2. V trimming: 4 bases; J trimming: 0 bases; junction bases outside the gene matches: 3. The CDR3 spans 16 residues. Germline V gene sequence: CDR1 KGHDR, CDR2 SFDVKD. The CDR3 protein is CATSENSGSSYNEQFF. In nucleotides, the CDR3 is TGTGCCACCAGTGAGAATAGCGGGAGCTCCTACAATGAGCAGTTCTTC.

The chain carries TRBV6-2 or TRBV6-3 and TRBJ2-7; maybe TRBD1 (7 bases). Looked up from germline, CDR1 is MNHEY and CDR2 is SVGEGT. The CDR3 is 14 amino acids. The CDR3 DNA follows: TGTGCTAGCGGTACTCAGGGGGTCCCCTACGAGCAGTACTTC. This codes for CASGTQGVPYEQYF.